Sequencing of this TCR beta chain was carried out in a study of T cells after yellow fever vaccination. Study overall: Fractions low in cell number were prepared with SMART-Seq v4 Ultra Low Input.

The CDR3 has 16 residues. V was clipped by 3 bases and J by 1 base; unmatched bases: 8. General study points: A large majority of primary-vaccination clones showed up again after the booster (just under 97% CD4, around 90% CD8).

A remark on this clonotype: Its antigen is as yet unknown.

TCRdb re-called the 5' RACE reads through MiXCR, storing one row per CDR3 protein. This sample has approximately 550,000 distinct CDR3 sequences; 15% to 20% occur once, and the top ten carry over 11%. This chain joins TRBV12-3 or TRBV12-4 and TRBJ2-7, with 8 bases aligning to TRBD2. The sequencing here drew on PBMCs, taken 15 days after the yellow fever booster vaccination. The TCR sequence derives from a man aged 25-40 years who received the YFV17D yellow fever vaccine. CDR3 DNA: TGTGCCAGCAGTTTCCCTACTAGCGGTTCTTCCTACGAGCAGTACTTC. It specifies CASSFPTSGSSYEQYF.